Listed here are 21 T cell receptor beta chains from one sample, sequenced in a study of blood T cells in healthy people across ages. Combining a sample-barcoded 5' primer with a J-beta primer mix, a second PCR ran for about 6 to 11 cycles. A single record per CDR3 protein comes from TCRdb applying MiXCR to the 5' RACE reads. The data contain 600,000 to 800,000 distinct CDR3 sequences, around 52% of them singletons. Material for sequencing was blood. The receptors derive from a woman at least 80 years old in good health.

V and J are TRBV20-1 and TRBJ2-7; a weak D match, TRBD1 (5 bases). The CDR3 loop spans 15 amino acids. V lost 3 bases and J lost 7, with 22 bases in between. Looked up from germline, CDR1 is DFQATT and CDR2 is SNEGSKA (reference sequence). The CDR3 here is CSARFWQGLYNEQYF. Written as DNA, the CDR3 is TGCAGTGCTAGGTTCTGGCAGGGCCTCTACAATGAGCAGTACTTC.

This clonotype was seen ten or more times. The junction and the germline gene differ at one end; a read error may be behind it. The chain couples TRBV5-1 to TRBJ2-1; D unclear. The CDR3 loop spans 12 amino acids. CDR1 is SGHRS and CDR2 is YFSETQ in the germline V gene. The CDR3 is CASSLRYNEQFF. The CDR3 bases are TGTGCCAGCAGCCTACGATACAATGAGCAGTTCTTC.

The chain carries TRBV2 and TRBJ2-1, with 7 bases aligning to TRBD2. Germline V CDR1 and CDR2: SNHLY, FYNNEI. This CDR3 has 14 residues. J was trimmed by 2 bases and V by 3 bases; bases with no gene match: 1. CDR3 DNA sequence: TGTGCCAGCAGTGAGGGGACTACCTACAATGAGCAGTTCTTC. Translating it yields CASSEGTTYNEQFF.

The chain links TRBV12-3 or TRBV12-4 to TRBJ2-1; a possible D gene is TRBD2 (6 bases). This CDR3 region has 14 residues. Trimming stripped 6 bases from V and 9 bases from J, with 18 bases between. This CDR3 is CASSPTSLASEQFF. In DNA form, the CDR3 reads TGTGCCAGCAGCCCGACCTCACTAGCCAGTGAGCAGTTCTTC.

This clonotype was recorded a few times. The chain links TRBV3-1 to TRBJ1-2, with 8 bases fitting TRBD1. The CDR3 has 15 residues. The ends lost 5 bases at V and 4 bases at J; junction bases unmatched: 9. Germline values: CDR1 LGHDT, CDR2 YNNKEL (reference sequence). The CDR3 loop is CASSAGQTGVYGYTF. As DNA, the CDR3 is TGTGCCAGCAGCGCCGGACAGACAGGGGTCTATGGCTACACCTTC.

In DNA, the CDR3 is TGCGCCAGCAGCTTGTCAAGACAGGTTCTCAGCACAGATACGCAGTATTTT. It yields the protein CASSLSRQVLSTDTQYF. V gene TRBV5-1 combines with J gene TRBJ2-3, with D possibly being TRBD1 (6 bases). Germline V CDR1 and CDR2: SGHRS, YFSETQ. The CDR3 is 17 residues long. Between the trimmed V and J ends, which lost 1 base and 0 bases, there was a span of 15 bases.

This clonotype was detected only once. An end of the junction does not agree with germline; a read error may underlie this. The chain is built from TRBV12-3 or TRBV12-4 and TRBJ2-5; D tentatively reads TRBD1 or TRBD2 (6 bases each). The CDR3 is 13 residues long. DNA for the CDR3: TGTGCCGGCAGTTCCCGGACGGGGGCGACCCAGTACTTC. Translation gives CAGSSRTGATQYF.

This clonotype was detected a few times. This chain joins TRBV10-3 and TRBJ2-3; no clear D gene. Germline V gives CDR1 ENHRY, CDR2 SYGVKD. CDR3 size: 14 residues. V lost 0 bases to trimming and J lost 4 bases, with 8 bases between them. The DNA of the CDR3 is TGTGCCATCAGTGAGTCCCCTGTTGCAGATACGCAGTATTTT. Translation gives CAISESPVADTQYF.

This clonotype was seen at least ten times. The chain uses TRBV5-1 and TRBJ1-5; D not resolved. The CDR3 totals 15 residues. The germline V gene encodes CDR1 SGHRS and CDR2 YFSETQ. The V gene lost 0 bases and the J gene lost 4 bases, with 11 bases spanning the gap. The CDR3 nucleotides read TGCGCCAGCAGCTTGGAGGTGGGCCCTAATCAGCCCCAGCATTTT. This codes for CASSLEVGPNQPQHF.

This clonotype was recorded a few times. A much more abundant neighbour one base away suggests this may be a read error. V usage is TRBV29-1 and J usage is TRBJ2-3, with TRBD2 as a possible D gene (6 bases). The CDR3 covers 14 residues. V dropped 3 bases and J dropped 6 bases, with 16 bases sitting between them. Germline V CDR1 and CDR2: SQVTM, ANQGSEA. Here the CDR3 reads CSVDYQRRGDTQYF. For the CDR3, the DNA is TGCAGCGTTGACTATCAGCGGAGGGGTGATACGCAGTATTTT.

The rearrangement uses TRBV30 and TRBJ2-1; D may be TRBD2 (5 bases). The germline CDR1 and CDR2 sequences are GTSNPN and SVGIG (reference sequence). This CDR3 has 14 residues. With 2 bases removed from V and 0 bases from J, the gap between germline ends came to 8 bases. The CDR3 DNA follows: TGTGCCTGGAGTAGGAGGATCTCCTACAATGAGCAGTTCTTC. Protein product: CAWSRRISYNEQFF.

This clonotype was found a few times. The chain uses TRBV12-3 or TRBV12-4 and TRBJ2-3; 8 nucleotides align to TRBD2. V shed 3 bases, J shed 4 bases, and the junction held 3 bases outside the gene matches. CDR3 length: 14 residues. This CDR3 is CASSLGLEADTQYF. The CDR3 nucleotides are TGTGCCAGCAGTTTGGGACTAGAGGCAGATACGCAGTATTTT.

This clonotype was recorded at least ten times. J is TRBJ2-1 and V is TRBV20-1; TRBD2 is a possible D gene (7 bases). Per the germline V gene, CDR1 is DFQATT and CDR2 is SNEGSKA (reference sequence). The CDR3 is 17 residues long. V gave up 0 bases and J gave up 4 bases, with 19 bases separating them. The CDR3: CSARDQGRGRIYNEQFF. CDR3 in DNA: TGCAGTGCTAGAGATCAGGGGAGGGGGAGGATATACAATGAGCAGTTCTTC.

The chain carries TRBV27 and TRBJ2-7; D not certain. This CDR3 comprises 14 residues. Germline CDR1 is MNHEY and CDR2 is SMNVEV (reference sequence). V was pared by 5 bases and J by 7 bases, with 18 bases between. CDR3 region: CASSPKGLTDEQYF. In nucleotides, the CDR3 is TGTGCCAGCAGTCCCAAGGGCCTAACCGATGAGCAGTACTTC.

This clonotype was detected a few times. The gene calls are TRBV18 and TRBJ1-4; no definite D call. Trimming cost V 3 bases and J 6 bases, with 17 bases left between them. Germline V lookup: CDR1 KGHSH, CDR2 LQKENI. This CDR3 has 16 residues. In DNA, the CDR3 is TGTGCCAGCTCACCCAGGACGGCAAGTAGGGATGAAAAACTGTTTTTT. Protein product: CASSPRTASRDEKLFF.

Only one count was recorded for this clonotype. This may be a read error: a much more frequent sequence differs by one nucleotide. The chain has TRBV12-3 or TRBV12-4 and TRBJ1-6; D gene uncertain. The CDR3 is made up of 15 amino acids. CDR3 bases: TGTGCCAACAGTTTCGGTGGCGCATATAATTCACCCCTCCACTTT. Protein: CANSFGGAYNSPLHF.

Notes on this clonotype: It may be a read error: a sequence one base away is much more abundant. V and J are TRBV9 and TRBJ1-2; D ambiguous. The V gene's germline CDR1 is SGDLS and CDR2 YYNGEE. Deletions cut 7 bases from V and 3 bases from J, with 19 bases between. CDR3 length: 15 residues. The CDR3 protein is CASCKGGSFDYGYTF. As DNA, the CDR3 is TGTGCCAGCTGCAAGGGCGGAAGTTTTGACTATGGCTACACCTTC.

DNA for the CDR3: TGTGCCAGCAGCTCTAACAGGAACACTGAAGCTTTCTTT. This gives the protein CASSSNRNTEAFF. The chain uses TRBV7-2 and TRBJ1-1; D gene unclear. Per germline, CDR1 SGHTA and CDR2 FQGNSA. Between the trimmed V and J ends, which lost 4 bases and 1 base, there was a span of 7 bases. The length of the CDR3 is 13 residues.

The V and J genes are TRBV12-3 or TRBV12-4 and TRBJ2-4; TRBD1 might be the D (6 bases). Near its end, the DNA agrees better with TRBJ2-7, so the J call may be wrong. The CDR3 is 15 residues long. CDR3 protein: CASSGTPGRLYEQYF. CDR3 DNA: TGTGCCAGCAGCGGGACACCCGGACGACTCTACGAGCAGTACTTC.

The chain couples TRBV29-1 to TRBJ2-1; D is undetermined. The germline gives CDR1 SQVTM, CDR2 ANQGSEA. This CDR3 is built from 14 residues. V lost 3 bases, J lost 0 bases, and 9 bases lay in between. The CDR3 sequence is CSVELFSSYNEQFF. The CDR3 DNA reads TGCAGCGTTGAGTTATTTAGCTCCTACAATGAGCAGTTCTTC.

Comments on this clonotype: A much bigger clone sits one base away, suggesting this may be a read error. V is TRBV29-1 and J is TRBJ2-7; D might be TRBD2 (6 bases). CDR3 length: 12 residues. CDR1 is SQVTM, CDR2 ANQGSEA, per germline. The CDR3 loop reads CGVSSANYEQYF. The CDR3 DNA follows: TGCGGCGTTTCTAGCGCGAACTACGAGCAGTACTTC.